Following are 15 T cell receptor beta chains from one sample sequenced in a study of T-cell reconstitution after alpha-beta-depleted transplantation in children. Unique molecular identifiers tagged the TCRbeta library. MiXCR, run by TCRdb on the PCR reads, gives a single entry per CDR3 protein. The sample holds roughly 500,000 distinct CDR3 sequences, less than 35% seen once. The input for sequencing was PBMCs from the stem cell graft donor, taken from the stem cell graft. Receptor source: a human donor who donated a stem cell graft to a child with aplastic anemia.

This clonotype was detected only a few times. The V call is TRBV19, the J call TRBJ1-2; D possibly corresponds to TRBD1 (5 bases). The germline CDR1 and CDR2 sequences are LNHDA and SQIVND (reference sequence). The CDR3 spans 15 residues. V dropped 3 bases and J dropped 4 bases, with 15 bases sitting between them. This CDR3 reads CASSIAFGGSYGYTF. CDR3 nucleotides: TGTGCCAGTAGTATTGCGTTCGGGGGGAGCTATGGCTACACCTTC.

This clonotype occurred a few times. V gene TRBV7-2 combines with J gene TRBJ2-5; maybe TRBD2 (6 bases). V lost 6 bases, J lost 5 bases, and 13 bases lay in between. Germline CDR1 and CDR2: SGHTA and FQGNSA. The CDR3 runs to 13 residues. This CDR3 reads CASRQGSGETQYF. CDR3 bases: TGTGCCAGCAGGCAAGGGAGCGGGGAGACCCAGTACTTC.

This clonotype was seen repeatedly, ten times or more. V is TRBV29-1 and J is TRBJ2-1; D is uncertain. Germline CDR1 reads SQVTM; CDR2 reads ANQGSEA. CDR3 length: 13 amino acids. V was trimmed by 6 bases and J by 8 bases, leaving 17 bases between them. As DNA, the CDR3 is TGCAGCGTCAACCCCGGTCCGGTCGATGAGCAGTTCTTC. Protein: CSVNPGPVDEQFF.

This clonotype has more than one count but fewer than ten. The chain employs TRBV4-3 and TRBJ2-1; D is perhaps TRBD2 (6 bases). CDR1 and CDR2 (germline): LGHNA, YSLEER. V lost 3 bases to trimming and J lost 6 bases, with 27 bases between them. This CDR3 is built from 19 residues. The CDR3 region is CASSHFMGRASGVGNEQFF. The CDR3 DNA reads as TGCGCCAGCAGCCATTTCATGGGCAGGGCCTCGGGGGTAGGCAATGAGCAGTTCTTC.

The rearrangement uses TRBV18 and TRBJ2-1; the D gene is possibly TRBD2 (5 bases). CDR1 and CDR2 (germline): KGHSH, LQKENI. The CDR3 length is 14 residues. Trimming stripped 2 bases from V and 8 bases from J, with 13 bases between. The CDR3 protein is CASSPRTGSDEQFF. CDR3 bases: TGTGCCAGCTCACCAAGAACGGGAAGCGATGAGCAGTTCTTC. The full variable domain, with the rest looked up from reference TRBV18 and TRBJ2-1, is NAGVMQNPRHLVRRRGQEARLRCSPMKGHSHVYWYRQLPEEGLKFMVYLQKENIIDESGMPKERFSAEFPKEGPSILRIQQVVRGDSAAYFCASSPRTGSDEQFFGPGTRLTVL.

J is TRBJ1-1 and V is TRBV5-1; 7 bases fit TRBD1. Trimming took 0 bases from V and 6 from J; bases not matched to a gene: 5. This CDR3 region has 14 residues. Germline CDR1 SGHRS, CDR2 YFSETQ. The CDR3 here is CASSLGTGTAEAFF. CDR3 coding DNA: TGCGCCAGCAGCTTGGGAACCGGGACAGCTGAAGCTTTCTTT.

In this sample, this clonotype turned up once. The genes are TRBV5-1 and TRBJ1-3; D is possibly TRBD1 (5 bases). The CDR3 totals 14 residues. Trimming took off 0 bases at V and 8 bases at J, with 12 bases between the two ends. Germline lookup yields CDR1 SGHRS and CDR2 YFSETQ. As DNA, the CDR3 is TGCGCCAGCAGCTTGGGAGGAGCCAGGGACACCATATATTTT. Translating it yields CASSLGGARDTIYF.

The sample holds a few counts of this clonotype. The rearrangement links TRBV20-1 to TRBJ1-1, with D possibly being TRBD1 (5 bases). The CDR3 runs 14 residues. The germline V and J ends were trimmed by 3 bases and 0 bases, with 11 bases remaining between them. Germline lookup yields CDR1 DFQATT and CDR2 SNEGSKA (reference sequence). CDR3 loop: CSARAGLMNTEAFF. CDR3 in DNA: TGCAGTGCTAGGGCAGGGCTCATGAACACTGAAGCTTTCTTT.

This clonotype was picked up a small number of times. The chain links TRBV10-1 to TRBJ2-3, with TRBD1 as a possible D gene (7 bases). The CDR3 length is 16 residues. Germline CDR1 and CDR2: WNHNN and SYGVQD (reference sequence). V was shortened by 0 bases and J by 2 bases, with 12 bases between the two germline ends. CDR3: CASSESPGGPTDTQYF. CDR3 nucleotide sequence: TGCGCCAGCAGTGAGTCGCCAGGGGGGCCCACAGATACGCAGTATTTT.

This clonotype came up a few times. The CDR3 is CASSPTPGTVNTEAFF. CDR3 bases: TGCGCCAGCAGCCCCACCCCCGGGACAGTGAACACTGAAGCTTTCTTT. V is TRBV5-1 and J is TRBJ1-1, with 7 bases matching TRBD1. The CDR3 consists of 16 residues. The trim removed 4 bases at V and 0 bases at J, leaving 9 bases unmatched. The V gene's germline CDR1 is SGHRS and CDR2 YFSETQ.

This clonotype was recorded a few times. The chain joins TRBV30 to TRBJ2-7; D is uncertain. CDR1 and CDR2 (germline): GTSNPN, SVGIG (reference sequence). The CDR3 sequence is 11 residues long. Trimming left V 2 bases short and J 3 bases short, with 5 bases between. The CDR3 protein is CAWSSRYEQYF. CDR3 nucleotide sequence: TGTGCCTGGAGTTCCCGCTACGAGCAGTACTTC.

CDR3 residues: CSVETGQNTEAFF. The CDR3, as DNA: TGCAGCGTTGAGACGGGGCAGAACACTGAAGCTTTCTTT. This chain links TRBV29-1 with TRBJ1-1; D perhaps matches TRBD1 (5 bases). V dropped 3 bases and J dropped 1 base, with 9 bases sitting between them. The CDR3 is 13 residues long. Germline V CDR1 and CDR2: SQVTM, ANQGSEA.

The chain carries TRBV29-1 and TRBJ2-5; TRBD2 agrees at 10 bases. V lost 4 bases and J lost 3; bases outside the gene matches: 2. Germline loops: CDR1 SQVTM, CDR2 ANQGSEA. This CDR3 has 13 amino acids. CDR3 DNA: TGCAGCGTTGGGGGGACTAGCGAAGAGACCCAGTACTTC. This gives the protein CSVGGTSEETQYF.

This clonotype was detected a few times. This chain's CDR3 is CASSLGFRDASNSPLHF. As DNA, the CDR3 is TGTGCCAGCAGCTTGGGGTTCCGGGACGCATCTAATTCACCCCTCCACTTT. V is TRBV5-4 and J is TRBJ1-6, with D possibly matching TRBD1 (5 bases). Between the trimmed V and J ends, which lost 0 bases and 6 bases, there was a span of 16 bases. There are 17 residues in the CDR3. Germline-derived CDR1 and CDR2 are SGHNT and YYREEE (reference sequence).

This clonotype has just one count. The chain has TRBV20-1 and TRBJ1-2; D may be TRBD1 (6 bases). V shed 3 bases and J shed 5 bases, with 16 bases lying between them. Germline assignment: CDR1 DFQATT and CDR2 SNEGSKA (reference sequence). The CDR3 runs 14 residues. CDR3 protein: CSARHRGQIYGYTF. DNA of the CDR3: TGCAGTGCTAGGCATAGAGGACAGATATATGGCTACACCTTC.